This TCR beta chain was captured in a study of identical twins. Each CDR3 protein gets one entry after TCRdb re-called the 5' RACE reads with MiXCR. The sample carries under 1 million distinct CDR3 sequences, 9% to 15% recorded once. The V gene's germline CDR1 is SGHAT and CDR2 FQDESV (reference sequence). The CDR3 extends over 16 amino acids. V lost 3 bases and J 1 base, leaving 10 bases between the germline ends. This sample was also put to use in a study of yellow fever vaccine responses in identical twins.

The V call is TRBV11-1, the J call TRBJ2-6, with D maybe TRBD1 (5 bases). The source of this sequence is a woman younger than 30 in good health. Sequenced: PBMCs. The CDR3 loop reads CASSLSGSSGANVLTF. CDR3 in DNA: TGTGCCAGCAGCTTGTCAGGGTCGTCTGGGGCCAACGTCCTGACTTTC.